The 22 T cell receptor beta chains below were found in one sample sequenced in a study of T-cell memory formation after mild COVID-19. TCRdb redid the calling of the 5' RACE reads with MiXCR, one entry per CDR3 protein. The sample yields about 270,000 distinct CDR3 sequences, around 15% seen once. The sequenced material came from PBMCs or a T cell subset sorted from them (not recorded which). These receptors came from a man aged 18 to 29 who had mild COVID-19 (a few samples of this study predate the infection). Cell type and time point are not known.

This clonotype came up many times. V gene TRBV5-4 combines with J gene TRBJ2-7; 10 nucleotides line up with TRBD2. V lost 2 bases to trimming and J lost 0 bases; unmatched junction nucleotides: 8. Germline values: CDR1 SGHNT, CDR2 YYREEE (reference sequence). The CDR3 is made up of 17 amino acids. CDR3: CASSFGSGGPSSYEQYF. Written as DNA, the CDR3 is TGTGCCAGCAGCTTTGGTAGCGGGGGGCCGAGCTCCTACGAGCAGTACTTC.

V gene TRBV5-1 combines with J gene TRBJ2-1; perhaps TRBD1 as D (6 bases). The CDR3 is made up of 13 amino acids. The V end lost 3 bases, the J end lost 4 bases, and 8 bases lay between the germline ends. Germline V gene data show CDR1 as SGHRS and CDR2 as YFSETQ. The CDR3 coding sequence is TGCGCCAGCAGCTCACAGGGTTACAATGAGCAGTTCTTC. Amino acid sequence: CASSSQGYNEQFF.

The chain couples TRBV7-3 to TRBJ2-5; no clear D gene. In germline, CDR1 is SGHTA, CDR2 FQGTGA. The CDR3 runs 13 residues. Trimming stripped 7 bases from V and 5 bases from J, with 14 bases between. This CDR3 reads CASTQGYGETQYF. The DNA for the CDR3 is TGTGCCAGCACCCAAGGTTATGGCGAGACCCAGTACTTC.

In its sample, this clonotype was seen a few times. This chain connects TRBV12-3 or TRBV12-4 to TRBJ1-2; D might be TRBD1 (5 bases). V was trimmed by 2 bases and J by 4 bases, leaving 11 bases between them. The CDR3 has 14 amino acids. The CDR3: CASSLNSGTYGYTF. The CDR3 DNA reads TGTGCCAGCAGTTTAAACAGCGGGACCTATGGCTACACCTTC.

This clonotype was recorded a few times. The chain has TRBV5-1 and TRBJ2-7; D not resolved. Trimming took off 2 bases at V and 1 base at J, with 7 bases between the two ends. Germline loops: CDR1 SGHRS, CDR2 YFSETQ. The CDR3 is 13 amino acids. The chain's CDR3 is CASSFEASYEQYF. As DNA, the CDR3 is TGCGCCAGCAGCTTCGAGGCGTCCTACGAGCAGTACTTC.

This sequence joins TRBV5-5 and TRBJ2-1; D is possibly TRBD1 (5 bases). The ends were cut back, 4 bases at V and 7 bases at J, with 24 bases in the middle. The CDR3 contains 17 residues. The V gene's germline CDR1 is SGHKS and CDR2 YYEKEE (reference sequence). DNA of the CDR3: TGTGCCAGCAGCCCCCGAGCCCTAGGTCAGGGTGGGAATGAGCAGTTCTTC. The encoded protein is CASSPRALGQGGNEQFF. The full variable domain, with the rest looked up from reference TRBV5-5 and TRBJ2-1, is DAGVTQSPTHLIKTRGQQVTLRCSPISGHKSVSWYQQVLGQGPQFIFQYYEKEERGRGNFPDRFSARQFPNYSSELNVNALLLGDSALYLCASSPRALGQGGNEQFFGPGTRLTVL.

The gene calls are TRBV12-3 or TRBV12-4 and TRBJ1-2, with 7 bases aligning to TRBD1. CDR3 length equals 13 residues. V lost 6 bases to trimming and J lost 4 bases; unmatched junction nucleotides: 5. Here the CDR3 DNA reads TGTGCCAGCAGACCCCGGGACAGCTATGGCTACACCTTC. Residues: CASRPRDSYGYTF.

The V and J genes are TRBV18 and TRBJ2-7; possibly TRBD1 for D (5 bases). Germline lookup yields CDR1 KGHSH and CDR2 LQKENI. V was cut by 4 bases and J by 1 base, with 8 bases left in between. This CDR3 region has 13 residues. The CDR3 DNA is TGTGCCAGCTCACAGGGGATATCCTACGAGCAGTACGTC. Translation gives CASSQGISYEQYV.

The J gene is TRBJ2-7, the V gene TRBV5-4, with 11 bases that match TRBD2. Germline values: CDR1 SGHNT, CDR2 YYREEE (reference sequence). Losses at the gene ends were 5 bases for V and 0 bases for J; bases not matched to a gene: 10. There are 17 residues in the CDR3. The CDR3 nucleotides read TGTGCCAGCAGGCCCGGGGCTAGCGGGGGGCCCTCCTACGAGCAGTACTTC. Amino acids: CASRPGASGGPSYEQYF. The full variable domain, with the rest looked up from reference TRBV5-4 and TRBJ2-7, is ETGVTQSPTHLIKTRGQQVTLRCSSQSGHNTVSWYQQALGQGPQFIFQYYREEENGRGNFPPRFSGLQFPNYSSELNVNALELDDSALYLCASRPGASGGPSYEQYFGPGTRLTVT.

The rearrangement uses TRBV6-5 and TRBJ1-3; tentative D call: TRBD1 (5 bases). V shed 4 bases and J shed 4 bases, with 8 bases lying between them. The CDR3 length is 13 residues. Germline V gene sequence: CDR1 MNHEY, CDR2 SVGAGI. The CDR3 DNA sequence: TGTGCCAGCAGTTCTCCAGGGGGAAACACCATATATTTT. Translation: CASSSPGGNTIYF.

V and J are TRBV19 and TRBJ2-5; D is unresolved. This CDR3 region has 12 residues. The germline V gene has CDR1 LNHDA and CDR2 SQIVND (reference sequence). Deletions cut 5 bases from V and 8 bases from J, with 12 bases between. The CDR3: CASSPPDGTQYF. The DNA for the CDR3 is TGTGCCAGTAGTCCACCGGACGGTACCCAGTACTTC.

J is TRBJ2-7 and V is TRBV28, with 8 bases aligning to TRBD2. The germline CDR1 and CDR2 sequences are MDHEN and SYDVKM. CDR3 length: 13 residues. Trimming at V came to 6 bases and at J to 3 bases, leaving 4 bases not matched to a gene. As DNA, the CDR3 is TGTGCCAGCAGCGGCGGGGGGTTCTACGAGCAGTACGTC. Protein product: CASSGGGFYEQYV.

The chain has TRBV15 and TRBJ2-7; 7 nucleotides line up with TRBD1. Germline CDR1 and CDR2: LNHNV and YYDKDF (reference sequence). This CDR3 comprises 15 residues. Germline trimming cut 0 bases from V and 2 bases from J; bases unmatched to any gene: 4. Written as DNA, the CDR3 is TGTGCCACCAGCAGAGATCGCCAGGGGGCCTACGAGCAGTACTTC. Translated: CATSRDRQGAYEQYF.

The chain links TRBV19 to TRBJ2-7, with D possibly matching TRBD2 (5 bases). This CDR3 region has 16 residues. CDR1 and CDR2 (germline): LNHDA, SQIVND (reference sequence). Trimming removed 0 bases at V and 7 bases at J, with 19 bases between. This chain's CDR3 is CASSIDFPRRAGEQYF. CDR3 bases: TGTGCCAGTAGTATAGATTTCCCTAGGCGGGCCGGGGAGCAGTACTTC.

This clonotype has only a few counts. The V and J genes are TRBV6-2 or TRBV6-3 and TRBJ2-7; 15 bases match TRBD2. The CDR3 spans 16 residues. Per the germline V gene, CDR1 is MNHEY and CDR2 is SVGEGT. V shed 6 bases, J shed 3 bases, and the junction held 6 bases outside the gene matches. CDR3 nucleotides: TGTGCCAGCAGGATGGGACTAGCGGGGGGTTACTACGAGCAGTACGTC. Amino acids: CASRMGLAGGYYEQYV.

J is TRBJ2-3 and V is TRBV4-3; a possible D gene is TRBD2 (6 bases). V shed 0 bases and J shed 0 bases, with 13 bases lying between them. This CDR3 is built from 17 residues. CDR1 LGHNA and CDR2 YSLEER come from the germline V gene. The DNA of the CDR3 is TGCGCCAGCAGCCAAGATCCCCCAGGGACTAGCACAGATACGCAGTATTTT. It translates to CASSQDPPGTSTDTQYF.

The rearrangement uses TRBV15 and TRBJ2-5; possibly TRBD2 for D (6 bases). V shed 0 bases and J shed 4 bases, with 15 bases lying between them. Germline-derived CDR1 and CDR2 are LNHNV and YYDKDF (reference sequence). CDR3 length equals 16 residues. Here the CDR3 reads CATSRDHPGVGETQYF. The CDR3 DNA is TGTGCCACCAGCAGAGATCATCCGGGGGTAGGAGAGACCCAGTACTTC.

This clonotype turned up a few times. V usage is TRBV7-9 and J usage is TRBJ2-7, with 10 bases identical to TRBD1. The J segment lost 6 bases and the V segment lost 3 bases, leaving 5 bases of the junction unmatched. Per the germline V gene, CDR1 is SEHNR and CDR2 is FQNEAQ (reference sequence). The CDR3 is 14 residues long. CDR3 amino acids: CASSLGTGEGEQYF. The CDR3 coding sequence is TGTGCCAGCAGCTTGGGGACAGGGGAAGGCGAGCAGTACTTC.

This clonotype was seen a few times. This chain connects TRBV6-6 to TRBJ1-2; perhaps TRBD1 as D (5 bases). CDR1 MNHNY and CDR2 SVGAGI come from the germline V gene (reference sequence). The CDR3 has 14 residues. Trimming left V 1 base short and J 5 bases short, with 11 bases between. CDR3 sequence reads: CASSYFRVDYGYTF. The CDR3 coding sequence is TGTGCCAGCAGTTACTTCAGGGTAGATTATGGCTACACCTTC.

This clonotype came up a few times. The V gene is TRBV9, the J gene TRBJ1-2; D is perhaps TRBD1 (5 bases). Looked up from germline, CDR1 is SGDLS and CDR2 is YYNGEE. The CDR3 totals 14 residues. Trimming shortened V by 0 bases and J by 6 bases, and 12 bases separated the two germline ends. The CDR3 sequence is CASSVVEGRDGYTF. The CDR3 nucleotides are TGTGCCAGCAGCGTAGTAGAGGGGCGCGATGGCTACACCTTC.

The chain is built from TRBV7-6 and TRBJ1-4; D remains unclear. Germline-derived CDR1 and CDR2 are SGHVS and FNYEAQ. Trimming took off 1 base at V and 12 bases at J, with 21 bases between the two ends. This CDR3 is built from 16 residues. The CDR3: CASSLEQSATAGELFF. The CDR3 region has the DNA TGTGCCAGCAGCTTAGAACAGTCCGCAACTGCGGGAGAACTGTTTTTT.

The chain links TRBV6-1 to TRBJ2-7, with 8 bases aligning to TRBD1. Germline V gene lookup returns CDR1 MNHNS and CDR2 SASEGT. The CDR3 runs 13 residues. Losses at the gene ends were 6 bases for V and 4 bases for J; bases not matched to a gene: 5. Here the CDR3 DNA reads TGTGCCAGCAGAGACACAGGGGGTTACGAGCAGTACGTC. This gives the protein CASRDTGGYEQYV.